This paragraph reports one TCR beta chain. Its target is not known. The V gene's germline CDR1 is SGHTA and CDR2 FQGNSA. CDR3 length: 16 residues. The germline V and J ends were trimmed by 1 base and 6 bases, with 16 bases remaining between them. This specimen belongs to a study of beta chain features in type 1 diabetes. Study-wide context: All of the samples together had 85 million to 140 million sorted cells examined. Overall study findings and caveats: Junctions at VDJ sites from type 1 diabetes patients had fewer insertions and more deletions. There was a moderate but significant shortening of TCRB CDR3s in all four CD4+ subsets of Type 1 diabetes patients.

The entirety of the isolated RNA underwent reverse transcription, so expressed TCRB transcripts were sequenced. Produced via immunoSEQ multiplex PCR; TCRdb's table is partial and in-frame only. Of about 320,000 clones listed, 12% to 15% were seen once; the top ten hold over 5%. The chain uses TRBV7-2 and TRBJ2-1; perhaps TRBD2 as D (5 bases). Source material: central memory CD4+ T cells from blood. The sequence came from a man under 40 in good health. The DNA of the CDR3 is TGTGCCAGCAGCTTAGGCACTAGATCAGTAGGCAATGAGCAGTTCTTC. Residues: CASSLGTRSVGNEQFF.